In its sample, the clone carrying this T cell receptor beta chain was seen once. Its antigen is currently unknown. The data belong to a study of beta chain features in type 1 diabetes. Study as a whole: Patient and healthy donor groups were alike in age, gender and cell yields. Sorted cells numbering some 110 million were examined across all samples.

CDR1 and CDR2 from the germline V gene are SNHLY and FYNNEI. The CDR3 contains 16 residues. The ends lost 6 bases at V and 1 base at J; junction bases unmatched: 4. Study-level results: Shorter TCRB CDR3s, moderately but significantly so, were found in Type 1 diabetes patients in all four CD4+ subsets.

The study reverse transcribed the entire isolated RNA, so it sequenced expressed TCRB transcripts. TCRdb keeps only in-frame clones here, not all; method: immunoSEQ multiplex PCR. The repertoire holds roughly 170,000 clones, with about 13% as singletons. The clonotype was recovered from a woman aged 18-29 years in good health. The chain employs TRBV2 and TRBJ1-5, with 12 positions matching TRBD1. Sequencing used central memory CD4+ T cells from blood. The CDR3, as DNA: TGTGCCAGCAGACTGGGACAGGGGGCAAGCAATCAGCCCCAGCATTTT. Encoded protein: CASRLGQGASNQPQHF.